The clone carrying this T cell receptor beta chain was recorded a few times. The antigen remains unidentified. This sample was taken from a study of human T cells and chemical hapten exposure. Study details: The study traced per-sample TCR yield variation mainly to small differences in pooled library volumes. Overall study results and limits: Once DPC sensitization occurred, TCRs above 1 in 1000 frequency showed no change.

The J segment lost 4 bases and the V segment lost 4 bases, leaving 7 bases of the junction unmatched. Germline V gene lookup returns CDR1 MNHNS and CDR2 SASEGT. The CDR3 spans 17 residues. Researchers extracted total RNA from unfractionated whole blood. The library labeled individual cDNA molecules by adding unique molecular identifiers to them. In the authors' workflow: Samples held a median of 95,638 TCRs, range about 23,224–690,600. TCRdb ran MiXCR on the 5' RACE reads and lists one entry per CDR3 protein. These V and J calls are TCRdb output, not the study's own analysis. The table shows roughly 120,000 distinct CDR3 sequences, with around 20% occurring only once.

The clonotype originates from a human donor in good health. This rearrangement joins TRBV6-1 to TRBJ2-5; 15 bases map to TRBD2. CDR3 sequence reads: CASSAQPGLAGGETQYF. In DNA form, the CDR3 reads TGTGCCAGCAGTGCTCAACCGGGACTAGCGGGAGGAGAGACCCAGTACTTC.